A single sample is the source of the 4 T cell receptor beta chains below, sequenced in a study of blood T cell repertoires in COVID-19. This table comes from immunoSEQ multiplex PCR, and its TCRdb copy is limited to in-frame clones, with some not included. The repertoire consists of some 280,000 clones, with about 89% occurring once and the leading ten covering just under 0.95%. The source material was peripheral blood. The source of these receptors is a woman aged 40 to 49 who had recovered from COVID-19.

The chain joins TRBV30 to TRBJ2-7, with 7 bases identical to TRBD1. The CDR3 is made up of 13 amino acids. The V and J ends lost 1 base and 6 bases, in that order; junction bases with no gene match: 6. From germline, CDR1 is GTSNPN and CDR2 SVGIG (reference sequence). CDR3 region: CAWSGAGGLEQYF. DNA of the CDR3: TGTGCCTGGAGTGGGGCAGGGGGTCTCGAGCAGTACTTC. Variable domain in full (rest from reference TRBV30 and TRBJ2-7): SQTIHQWPATLVQPVGSPLSLECTVEGTSNPNLYWYRQAAGRGLQLLFYSVGIGQISSEVPQNLSASRPQDRQFILSSKKLLLSDSGFYLCAWSGAGGLEQYFGPGTRLTVT.

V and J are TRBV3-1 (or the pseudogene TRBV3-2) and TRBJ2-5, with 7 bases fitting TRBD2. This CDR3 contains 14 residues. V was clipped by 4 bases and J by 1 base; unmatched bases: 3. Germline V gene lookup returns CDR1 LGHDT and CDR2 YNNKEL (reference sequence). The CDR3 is CASSPGTIQETQYF. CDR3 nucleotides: TGTGCCAGCAGCCCCGGGACTATCCAAGAGACCCAGTACTTC.

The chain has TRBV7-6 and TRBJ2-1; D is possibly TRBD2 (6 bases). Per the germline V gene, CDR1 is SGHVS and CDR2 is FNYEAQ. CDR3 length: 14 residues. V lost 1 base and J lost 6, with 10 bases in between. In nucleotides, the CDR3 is TGTGCCAGCAGCTTAGGAGAGGAGGGCAATGAGCAGTTCTTC. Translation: CASSLGEEGNEQFF. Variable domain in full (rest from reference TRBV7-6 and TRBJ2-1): GAGVSQSPRYKVTKRGQDVALRCDPISGHVSLYWYRQALGQGPEFLTYFNYEAQQDKSGLPNDRFSAERPEGSISTLTIQRTEQRDSAMYRCASSLGEEGNEQFFGPGTRLTVL.

The CDR3 region has the DNA TGTGCCAGCAGCCGCAATAAGGGACTAGCGGGAAAAACGAACACCGGGGAGCTGTTTTTT. As protein: CASSRNKGLAGKTNTGELFF. The gene calls are TRBV3-1 (or the pseudogene TRBV3-2) and TRBJ2-2, with 13 bases matching TRBD2. The trim removed 4 bases at V and 0 bases at J, leaving 11 bases unmatched. The CDR3 is made up of 20 amino acids. The germline gives CDR1 LGHDT, CDR2 YNNKEL (reference sequence).